The sequence of this T cell receptor (beta chain) was determined in a study of radiotherapy plus CTLA-4 blockade in lung cancer (dated by TCRdb to 2016 to 2019). For context, the study as a whole: Objective responses were observed in 18% of enrolled patients, and disease control was achieved in 25% to 40%.

V loses 4 bases, J loses 3 bases, and the germline ends lie 6 bases apart. The CDR3 covers 12 residues, taking in both the cysteine and the phenylalanine. This entry keeps only the CDR3 DNA: 36 bases, framed from base 1. CDR1 and CDR2 are drawn from the germline V gene (reference sequence): MNHNY, SVGAGI. General study outcomes and caveats: Increased serum interferon-beta after radiation, together with early dynamic changes in blood T cell clones, were reported to be the strongest predictors of response. TCR clones derived from tumors expanded in peripheral blood after treatment with radiotherapy and ipilimumab.

Note on this clone: Its binding antigen is unknown. No base quality values were provided; no much bigger clone lies one nucleotide off.

The study evaluated CTLA-4 blockade (ipilimumab) given together with focal radiation therapy in patients who had chemo-refractory metastatic non-small-cell lung cancer. Libraries came from the immunoSEQ multiplex PCR assay. Not all clones reach the TCRdb copy of this immuneACCESS table, which keeps in-frame sequences only. Checked studies attribute under half of the gap to unresolved V genes and leave the rest unexplained. This sample is represented by some 48,000 clones; 80% to 90% of them were singletons. The ten most abundant clones make up over 15% of the sample. In this chain, TRBV6-6 is recombined with TRBJ2-5; no confident D gene assignment can be made. The clonotype originates from a human donor with non-small cell lung cancer that progressed on radiotherapy plus ipilimumab. Some clones in this sample may be carry-over from other donors' samples. The specimen comprised peripheral blood, sampled from a patient treated with radiotherapy plus ipilimumab. The DNA reads as follows: TGTGCCAGCAGTTTCTATAAAGAGACCCAGTACTTC. It encodes CASSFYKETQYF.